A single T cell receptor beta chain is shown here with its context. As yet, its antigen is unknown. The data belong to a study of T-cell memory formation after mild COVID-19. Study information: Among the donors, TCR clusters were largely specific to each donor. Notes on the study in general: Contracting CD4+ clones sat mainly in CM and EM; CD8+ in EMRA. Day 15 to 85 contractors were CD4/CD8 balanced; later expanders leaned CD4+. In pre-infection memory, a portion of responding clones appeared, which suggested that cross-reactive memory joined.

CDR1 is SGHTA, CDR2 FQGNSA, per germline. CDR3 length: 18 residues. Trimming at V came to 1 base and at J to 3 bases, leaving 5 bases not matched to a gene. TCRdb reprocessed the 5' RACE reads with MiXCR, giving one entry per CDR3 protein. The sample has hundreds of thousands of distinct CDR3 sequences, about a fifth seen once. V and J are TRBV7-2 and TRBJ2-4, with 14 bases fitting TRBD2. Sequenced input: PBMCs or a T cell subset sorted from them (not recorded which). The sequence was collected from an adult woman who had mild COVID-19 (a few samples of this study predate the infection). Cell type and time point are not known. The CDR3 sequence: CASSLGLAGGLGKNIQYF. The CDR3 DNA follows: TGTGCCAGCAGCTTAGGACTAGCGGGAGGGCTTGGCAAAAACATTCAGTACTTC.